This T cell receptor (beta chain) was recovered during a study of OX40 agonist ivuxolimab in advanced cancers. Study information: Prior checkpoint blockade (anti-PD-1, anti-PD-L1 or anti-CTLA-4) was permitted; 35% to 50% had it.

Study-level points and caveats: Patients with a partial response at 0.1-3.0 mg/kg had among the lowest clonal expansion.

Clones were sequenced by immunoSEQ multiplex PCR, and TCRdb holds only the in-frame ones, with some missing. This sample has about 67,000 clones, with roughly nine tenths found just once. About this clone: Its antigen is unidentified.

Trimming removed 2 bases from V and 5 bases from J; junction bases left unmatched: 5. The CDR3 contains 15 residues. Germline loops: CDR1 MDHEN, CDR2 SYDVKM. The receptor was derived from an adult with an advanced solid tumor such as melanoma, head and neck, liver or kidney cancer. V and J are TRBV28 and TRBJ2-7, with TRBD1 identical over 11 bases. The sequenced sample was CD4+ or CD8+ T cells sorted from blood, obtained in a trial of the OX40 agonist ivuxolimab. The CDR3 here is CASSLGTGGRDEQYF. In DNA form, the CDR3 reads TGTGCCAGCAGTTTAGGGACAGGGGGTCGCGACGAGCAGTACTTC.